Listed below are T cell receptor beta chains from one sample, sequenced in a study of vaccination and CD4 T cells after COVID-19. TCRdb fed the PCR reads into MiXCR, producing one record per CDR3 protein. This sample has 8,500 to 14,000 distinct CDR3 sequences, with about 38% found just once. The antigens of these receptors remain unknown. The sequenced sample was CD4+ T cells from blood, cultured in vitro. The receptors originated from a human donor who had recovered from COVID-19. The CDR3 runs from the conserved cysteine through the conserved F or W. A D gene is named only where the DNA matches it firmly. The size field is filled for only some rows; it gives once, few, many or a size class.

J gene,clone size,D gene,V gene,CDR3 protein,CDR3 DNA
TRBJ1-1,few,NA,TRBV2,CATKVLLDMNTEAFF,TGTGCCACGAAGGTTCTACTTGATATGAACACTGAAGCTTTCTTT
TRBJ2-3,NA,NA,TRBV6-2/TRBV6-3,CASRTKPVLPTDTQYF,TGTGCCAGCAGGACAAAGCCCGTTCTTCCCACAGATACGCAGTATTTT
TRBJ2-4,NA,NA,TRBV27,CASSPSPPRQTLAKNIQYF,TGTGCCAGCAGTCCCTCCCCCCCCCGACAGACACTAGCCAAAAACATTCAGTACTTC
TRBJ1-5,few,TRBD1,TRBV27,CASSFRGPNQPQHF,TGTGCCAGCAGTTTCAGGGGGCCAAATCAGCCCCAGCATTTT
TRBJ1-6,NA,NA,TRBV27,CASSFQGDMDSPLHF,TGTGCCAGCAGTTTCCAGGGTGATATGGATTCACCCCTCCACTTT
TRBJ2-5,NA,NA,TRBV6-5,CASSYSGGAAQETQYF,TGTGCCAGCAGTTACTCCGGGGGCGCGGCCCAAGAGACCCAGTACTTC
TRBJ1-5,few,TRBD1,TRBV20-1,CSAGTGFQPQHF,TGCAGTGCGGGGACAGGGTTTCAGCCCCAGCATTTT
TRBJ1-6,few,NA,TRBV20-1,CSARLSSYNSPLHF,TGCAGTGCCCGCCTGAGCTCCTATAATTCACCCCTCCACTTT
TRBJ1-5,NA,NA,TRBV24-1,CATSDGRAALNQPQHF,TGTGCCACCAGTGATGGAAGGGCAGCCCTCAATCAGCCCCAGCATTTT
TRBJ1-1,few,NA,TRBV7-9,CASSSGVAEAFF,TGTGCCAGCAGCTCCGGTGTCGCTGAAGCTTTCTTT
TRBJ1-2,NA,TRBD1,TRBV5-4,CASSLGGAGGMDGYTF,TGTGCCAGCAGCTTGGGGGGCGCAGGGGGTATGGATGGCTACACCTTC
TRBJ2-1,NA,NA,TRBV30,CAWGLKGRNEQFF,TGTGCCTGGGGGTTAAAGGGCCGCAATGAGCAGTTCTTC
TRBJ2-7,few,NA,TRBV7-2,CASSFSWWYEQYF,TGTGCCAGCAGCTTTAGTTGGTGGTACGAGCAGTACTTC
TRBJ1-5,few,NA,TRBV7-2,CASSLAWGRNNQPQHF,TGTGCCAGCAGCTTAGCGTGGGGGAGGAACAATCAGCCCCAGCATTTT
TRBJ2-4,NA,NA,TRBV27,CASQPLGAKNIQYF,TGTGCCAGCCAGCCCCTCGGCGCCAAAAACATTCAGTACTTC
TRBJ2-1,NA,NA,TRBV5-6,CASSLWLALIYNEQFF,TGTGCCAGCAGCTTGTGGCTAGCCCTCATCTACAATGAGCAGTTCTTC
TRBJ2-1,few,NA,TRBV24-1,CATSRANSFYNEQFF,TGTGCCACCAGTCGGGCAAACAGCTTCTACAATGAGCAGTTCTTC
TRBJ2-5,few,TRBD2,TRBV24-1,CATSDPGTSGSTETQYF,TGTGCCACCAGTGATCCAGGGACTAGCGGGAGTACGGAGACCCAGTACTTC
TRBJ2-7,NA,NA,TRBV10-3,CAISEGGWAYEQYF,TGTGCCATCAGTGAAGGAGGCTGGGCCTACGAGCAGTACTTC
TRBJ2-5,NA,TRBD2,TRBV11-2,CASSPLWRGGLRFNQETQYF,TGTGCCAGCAGCCCATTATGGCGGGGGGGCCTCCGGTTTAACCAAGAGACCCAGTACTTC
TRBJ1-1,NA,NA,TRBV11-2,CASDLRTGSTEAFF,TGTGCCAGCGATTTGAGGACGGGGAGCACTGAAGCTTTCTTT
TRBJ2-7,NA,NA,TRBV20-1,CSARSGGAVSYEQYF,TGCAGTGCTAGATCGGGCGGGGCCGTCTCCTACGAGCAGTACTTC
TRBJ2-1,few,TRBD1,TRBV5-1,CASSNGQGAFNEQFF,TGCGCCAGCAGCAATGGACAGGGGGCTTTCAATGAGCAGTTCTTC
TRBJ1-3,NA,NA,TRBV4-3,CASSQHRGGGNTIYF,TGCGCCAGCAGCCAACATCGGGGGGGCGGAAACACCATATATTTT
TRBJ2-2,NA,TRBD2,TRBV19,CASRPGGGHTGELFF,TGTGCCAGTAGACCGGGAGGAGGGCACACCGGGGAGCTGTTTTTT
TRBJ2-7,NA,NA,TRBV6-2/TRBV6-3,CASNTGGYEQYF,TGTGCCAGTAATACAGGAGGATACGAGCAGTACTTC
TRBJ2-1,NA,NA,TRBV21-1,CARLSGSNYNEQFF,TGTGCCAGGCTTAGCGGGAGCAACTACAATGAGCAGTTCTTC
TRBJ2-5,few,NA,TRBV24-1,CATSDPNQETQYF,TGTGCCACCAGTGACCCGAACCAAGAGACCCAGTACTTC
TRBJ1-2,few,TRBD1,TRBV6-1,CASISGTAVAYGYTF,TGTGCCAGCATAAGCGGGACAGCCGTTGCGTATGGCTACACCTTC
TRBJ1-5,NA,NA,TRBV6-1,CASRGQPQHF,TGTGCCAGCAGGGGGCAGCCCCAGCATTTT
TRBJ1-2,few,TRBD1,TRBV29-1,CSVEESGGAGYGYTF,TGCAGCGTTGAAGAGTCAGGGGGCGCTGGCTATGGCTACACCTTC
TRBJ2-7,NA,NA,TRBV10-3,CAISLGGRDSSYEQYF,TGTGCCATCAGTCTGGGGGGAAGGGACTCTTCCTACGAGCAGTACTTC
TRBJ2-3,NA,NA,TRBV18,CASSPPDGVSTDTQYF,TGTGCCAGCTCACCACCGGACGGGGTAAGCACAGATACGCAGTATTTT
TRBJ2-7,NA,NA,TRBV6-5,CASSYRSQPYEQYF,TGTGCCAGCAGTTACAGGAGCCAACCCTACGAGCAGTACTTC
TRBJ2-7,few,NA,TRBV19,CASTPGSDSSYEQYF,TGTGCCAGTACCCCTGGGTCCGACAGCTCCTACGAGCAGTACTTC
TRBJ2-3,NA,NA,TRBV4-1,CASSQDRYKGASTDTQYF,TGCGCCAGCAGCCAAGATAGATATAAGGGAGCTAGCACAGATACGCAGTATTTT
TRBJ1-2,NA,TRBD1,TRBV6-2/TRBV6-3,CASSYFGRGNYGYTF,TGTGCCAGCAGTTACTTCGGCAGGGGGAACTATGGCTACACCTTC
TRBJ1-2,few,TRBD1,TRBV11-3,CASSLDSMPLETGAYGYTF,TGTGCCAGCAGCTTAGATAGTATGCCACTGGAGACAGGGGCCTATGGCTACACCTTC
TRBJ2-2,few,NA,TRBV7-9,CASSLGQYNTGELFF,TGTGCCAGCAGCTTAGGACAGTATAACACCGGGGAGCTGTTTTTT
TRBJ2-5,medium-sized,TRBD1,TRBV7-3,CASSWTGQETQYF,TGTGCCAGCAGCTGGACAGGTCAAGAGACCCAGTACTTC
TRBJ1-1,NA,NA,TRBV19,CASSIGYTEAFF,TGTGCCAGTAGTATAGGCTATACTGAAGCTTTCTTT
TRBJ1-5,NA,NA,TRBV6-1,CASSEVPHRDNQPQHF,TGTGCCAGCAGTGAAGTTCCCCACAGGGATAATCAGCCCCAGCATTTT
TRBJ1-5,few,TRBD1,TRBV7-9,CASSAGTVLSNQPQHF,TGTGCCAGCAGCGCCGGGACAGTCCTTAGCAATCAGCCCCAGCATTTT
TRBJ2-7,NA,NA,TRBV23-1,CASSQDSYEQYF,TGCGCCAGCAGTCAAGACAGTTACGAGCAGTACTTC
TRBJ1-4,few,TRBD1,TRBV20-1,CSARDARGINEKLFF,TGCAGTGCTAGAGACGCCAGGGGGATTAATGAAAAACTGTTTTTT
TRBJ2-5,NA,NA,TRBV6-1,CASRPGLQYQETQYF,TGTGCCAGCAGACCGGGACTCCAGTACCAAGAGACCCAGTACTTC
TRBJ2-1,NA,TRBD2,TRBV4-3,CASSQGLAGSYNEQFF,TGCGCCAGCAGCCAAGGACTAGCGGGATCCTACAATGAGCAGTTCTTC